The source of this T cell receptor (beta chain) is a study of CD8+ T cells in alopecia areata. Points from the study as a whole: Lesional tissue from the scalp (especially in alopecia totalis/universalis) showed higher clonality than normal scalp. Among the cells sequenced in scalp samples are also the resident alphabeta T cells of normal skin. Shared TCR sequences were less clear between patients than in mice, possibly partly from HLA diversity.

V lost 3 bases and J 1 base, leaving 10 bases between the germline ends. Germline CDR1 and CDR2: MNHEY and SMNVEV (reference sequence). The CDR3 runs to 15 residues. Concerning this clone: The antigen is not known.

A FACSAria was used to sort CD4+ and CD8+ T cells. These cells came from PBMCs. RNA extraction and reverse transcription yielded cDNA as sequencing template. Here immunoSEQ multiplex PCR was the method, and the copy in TCRdb shows in-frame clones only, minus some. The table lists roughly 200,000 clones, 56% of them singletons. The J gene is TRBJ2-4, the V gene TRBV27; no reliable D call. Sequencing used CD8+ T cells sorted from blood. This clonotype was obtained from a human donor in good health. The CDR3 coding sequence is TGTGCCAGCAGTTTCAAGGCCTCGGCCAAAAACATTCAGTACTTC. This gives the protein CASSFKASAKNIQYF.